This T cell receptor (beta chain) is from a study of blood T cell repertoires in COVID-19. Study in general: PBMCs, B-cell-depleted T cells, or T cells were the source of the cDNA or gDNA that made up the material.

Profiling relied on immunoSEQ multiplex PCR, and the TCRdb table lists in-frame clones only, not all of them. The table has roughly 200,000 clones, approximately 80% seen once; the top ten hold roughly a tenth. The CDR3 has 15 amino acids. The V gene end was trimmed by 5 bases and the J gene end by 5 bases; junction bases not matched to a gene: 8. Germline CDR1 is SGDLS and CDR2 is YYNGEE. This sequence was found in a woman older than 75 with COVID-19, enrolled during active disease. The material sequenced was peripheral blood. This chain uses TRBV9 with TRBJ2-2; 8 nucleotides agree with TRBD2. The CDR3 reads CASRRGSSGTGELFF. In DNA, the CDR3 is TGTGCCAGCAGGCGAGGGTCTAGCGGGACCGGGGAGCTGTTTTTT.